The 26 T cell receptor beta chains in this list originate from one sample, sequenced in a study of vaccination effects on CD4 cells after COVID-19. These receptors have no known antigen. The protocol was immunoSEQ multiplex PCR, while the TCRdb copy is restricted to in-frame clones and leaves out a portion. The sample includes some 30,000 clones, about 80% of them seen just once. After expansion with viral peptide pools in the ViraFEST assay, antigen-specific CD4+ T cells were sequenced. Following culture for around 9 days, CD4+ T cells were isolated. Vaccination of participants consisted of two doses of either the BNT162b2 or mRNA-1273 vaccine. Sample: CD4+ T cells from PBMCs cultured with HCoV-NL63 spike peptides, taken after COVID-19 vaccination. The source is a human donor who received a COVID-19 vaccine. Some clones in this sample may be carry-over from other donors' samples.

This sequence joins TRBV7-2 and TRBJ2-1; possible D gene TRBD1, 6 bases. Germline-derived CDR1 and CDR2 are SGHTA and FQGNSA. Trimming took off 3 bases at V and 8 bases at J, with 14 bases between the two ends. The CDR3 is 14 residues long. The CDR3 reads CASSLNGGWDEQFF. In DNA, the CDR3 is TGTGCCAGCAGCTTGAATGGGGGCTGGGATGAGCAGTTCTTC.

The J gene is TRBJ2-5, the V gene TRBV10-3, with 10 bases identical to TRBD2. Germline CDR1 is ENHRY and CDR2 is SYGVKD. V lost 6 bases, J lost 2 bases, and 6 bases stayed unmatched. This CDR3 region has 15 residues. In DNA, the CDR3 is TGTGCCATCAGGGCGGGTAGCGGGGGGCAAGAGACCCAGTACTTC. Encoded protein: CAIRAGSGGQETQYF.

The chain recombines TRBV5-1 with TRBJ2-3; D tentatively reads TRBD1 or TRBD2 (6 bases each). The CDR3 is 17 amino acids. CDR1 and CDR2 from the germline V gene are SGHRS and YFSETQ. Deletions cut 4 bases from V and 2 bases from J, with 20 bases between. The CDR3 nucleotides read TGCGCCAGCAGCGCCGCGGGGACAACACTTAACACAGATACGCAGTATTTT. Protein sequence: CASSAAGTTLNTDTQYF.

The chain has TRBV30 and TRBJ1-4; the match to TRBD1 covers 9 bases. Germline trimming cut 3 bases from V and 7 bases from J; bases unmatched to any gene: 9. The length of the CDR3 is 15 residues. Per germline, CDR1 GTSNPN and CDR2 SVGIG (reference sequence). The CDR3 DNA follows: TGTGCCTGGAGCTTGACGGGACAGGGAACTGAAAAACTGTTTTTT. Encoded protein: CAWSLTGQGTEKLFF.

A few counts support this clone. The CDR3 is CASSLGIYDRGNQPQHF. Written as DNA, the CDR3 is TGTGCCAGCAGCTTAGGGATTTACGACAGGGGCAATCAGCCCCAGCATTTT. This chain connects TRBV7-9 to TRBJ1-5, with 7 bases lining up with TRBD1. CDR3 length equals 17 residues. Germline CDR1 reads SEHNR; CDR2 reads FQNEAQ (reference sequence). Trimming at V came to 1 base and at J to 2 bases, leaving 8 bases not matched to a gene.

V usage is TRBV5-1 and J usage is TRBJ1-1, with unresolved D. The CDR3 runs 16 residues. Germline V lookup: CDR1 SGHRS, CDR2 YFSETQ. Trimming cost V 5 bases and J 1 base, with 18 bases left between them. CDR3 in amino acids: CASRLEESGPNTEAFF. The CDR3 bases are TGCGCCAGCAGACTGGAGGAGTCAGGCCCGAACACTGAAGCTTTCTTT.

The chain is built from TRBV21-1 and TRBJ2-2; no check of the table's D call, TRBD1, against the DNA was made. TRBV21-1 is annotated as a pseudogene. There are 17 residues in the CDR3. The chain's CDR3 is CASSPALRTGAPGELFF. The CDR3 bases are TGTGCCAGCAGCCCGGCTCTGAGGACAGGGGCCCCCGGGGAGCTGTTTTTT.

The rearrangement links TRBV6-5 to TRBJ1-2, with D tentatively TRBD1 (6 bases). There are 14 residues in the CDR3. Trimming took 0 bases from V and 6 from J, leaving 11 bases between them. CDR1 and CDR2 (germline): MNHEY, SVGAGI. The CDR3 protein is CASSYSQGTHGYTF. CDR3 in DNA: TGTGCCAGCAGTTACTCACAGGGAACCCATGGCTACACCTTC.

DNA of the CDR3: TGTGCCAGCAGCCAGAGCACAGGGGAAAAGTATGGCTACACCTTC. Protein: CASSQSTGEKYGYTF. This chain connects TRBV11-2 to TRBJ1-2, with TRBD1 matching 7 bases. The CDR3 is 15 amino acids. Germline CDR1 and CDR2: SGHAT and FQNNGV. J lost 5 bases, V lost 5 bases, and 11 bases had no gene match.

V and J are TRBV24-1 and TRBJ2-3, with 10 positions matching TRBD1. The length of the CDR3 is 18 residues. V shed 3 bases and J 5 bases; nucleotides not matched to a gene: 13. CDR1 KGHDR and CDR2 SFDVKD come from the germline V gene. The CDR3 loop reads CATSDRAPPDRGRDTQYF. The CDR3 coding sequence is TGTGCCACCAGTGATAGGGCCCCACCGGACAGGGGGAGAGATACGCAGTATTTT.

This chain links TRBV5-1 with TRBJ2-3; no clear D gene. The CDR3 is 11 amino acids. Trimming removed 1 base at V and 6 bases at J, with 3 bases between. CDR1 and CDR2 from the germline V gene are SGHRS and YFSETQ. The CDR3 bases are TGCGCCAGCAGCTTGAAGGATACGCAGTATTTT. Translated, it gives CASSLKDTQYF.

The CDR3 DNA reads as TGTGCCAGCAGTCCCCCCCGACAGGGATTCTATGGCTACACCTTC. This codes for CASSPPRQGFYGYTF. This chain joins TRBV28 and TRBJ1-2; TRBD1 matches at 7 bases. The CDR3 is 15 residues long. V dropped 5 bases and J dropped 4; count of bases not matched to a gene: 10. Germline assignment: CDR1 MDHEN and CDR2 SYDVKM.

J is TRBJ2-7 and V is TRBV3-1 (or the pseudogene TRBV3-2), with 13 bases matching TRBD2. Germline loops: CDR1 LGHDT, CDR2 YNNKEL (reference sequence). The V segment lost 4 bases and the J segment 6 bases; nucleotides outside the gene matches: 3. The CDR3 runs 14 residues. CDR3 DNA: TGTGCCAGCAGCCCGTGGACTAGCGGGAGCGAGCAGTACTTC. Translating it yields CASSPWTSGSEQYF.

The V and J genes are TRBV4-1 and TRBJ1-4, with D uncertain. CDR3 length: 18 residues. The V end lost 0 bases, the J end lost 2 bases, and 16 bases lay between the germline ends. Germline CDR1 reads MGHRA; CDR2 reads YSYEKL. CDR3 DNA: TGCGCCAGCAGCCAAGAGGTTGTGGAGGGTGCGACTAATGAAAAACTGTTTTTT. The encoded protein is CASSQEVVEGATNEKLFF.

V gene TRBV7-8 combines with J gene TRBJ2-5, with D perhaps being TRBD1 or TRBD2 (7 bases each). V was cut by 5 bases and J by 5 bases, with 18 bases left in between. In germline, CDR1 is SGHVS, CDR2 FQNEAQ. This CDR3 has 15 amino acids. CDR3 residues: CASSPGGVGGETQYF. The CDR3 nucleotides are TGTGCCAGCAGCCCAGGGGGGGTGGGAGGGGAGACCCAGTACTTC. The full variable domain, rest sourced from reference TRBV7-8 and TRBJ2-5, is GAGVSQSPRYKVAKRGQDVALRCDPISGHVSLFWYQQALGQGPEFLTYFQNEAQLDKSGLPSDRFFAERPEGSVSTLKIQRTQQEDSAVYLCASSPGGVGGETQYFGPGTRLLVL.

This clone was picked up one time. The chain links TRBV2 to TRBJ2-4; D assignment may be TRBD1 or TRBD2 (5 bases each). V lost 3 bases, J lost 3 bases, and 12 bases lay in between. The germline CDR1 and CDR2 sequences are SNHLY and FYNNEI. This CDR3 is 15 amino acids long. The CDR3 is CASSDRGHSKNIQYF. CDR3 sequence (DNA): TGTGCCAGCAGTGATCGGGGCCACAGCAAAAACATTCAGTACTTC. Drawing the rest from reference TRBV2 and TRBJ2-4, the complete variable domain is EPEVTQTPSHQVTQMGQEVILRCVPISNHLYFYWYRQILGQKVEFLVSFYNNEISEKSEIFDDQFSVERPDGSNFTLKIRSTKLEDSAMYFCASSDRGHSKNIQYFGAGTRLSVL.

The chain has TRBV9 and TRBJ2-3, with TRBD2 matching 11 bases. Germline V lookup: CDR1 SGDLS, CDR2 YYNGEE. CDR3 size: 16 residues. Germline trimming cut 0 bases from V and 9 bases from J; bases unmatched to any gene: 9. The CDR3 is CASSVGGSGGAQTQYF. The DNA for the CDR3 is TGTGCCAGCAGCGTAGGTGGTAGCGGGGGGGCCCAGACGCAGTATTTT.

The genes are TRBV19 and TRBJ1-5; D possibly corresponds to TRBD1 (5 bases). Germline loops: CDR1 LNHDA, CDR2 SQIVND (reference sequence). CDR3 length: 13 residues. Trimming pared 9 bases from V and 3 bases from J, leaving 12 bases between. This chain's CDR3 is CASQDTFNQPQHF. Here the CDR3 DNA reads TGTGCCAGCCAGGACACCTTCAATCAGCCCCAGCATTTT.

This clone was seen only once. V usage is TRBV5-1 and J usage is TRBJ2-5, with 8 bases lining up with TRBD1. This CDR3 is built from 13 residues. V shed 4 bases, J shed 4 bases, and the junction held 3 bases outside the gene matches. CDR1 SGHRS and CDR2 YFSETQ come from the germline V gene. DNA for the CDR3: TGCGCCAGCAGCGACGGACAGGGAGAGACCCAGTACTTC. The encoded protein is CASSDGQGETQYF.

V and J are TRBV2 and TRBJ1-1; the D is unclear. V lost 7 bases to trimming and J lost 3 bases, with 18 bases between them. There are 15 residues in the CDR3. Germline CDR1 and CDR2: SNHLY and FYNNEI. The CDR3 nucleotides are TGTGCCAGCACTAGACCGGGCCCCCTGGACACTGAAGCTTTCTTT. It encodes CASTRPGPLDTEAFF.

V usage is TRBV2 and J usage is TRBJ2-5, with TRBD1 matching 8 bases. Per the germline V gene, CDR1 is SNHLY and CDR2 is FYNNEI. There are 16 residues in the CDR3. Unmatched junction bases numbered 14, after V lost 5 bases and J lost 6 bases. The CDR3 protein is CASSPAGPGGIKTQYF. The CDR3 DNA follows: TGTGCCAGCAGTCCCGCAGGGCCAGGGGGCATTAAGACCCAGTACTTC.

The DNA of the CDR3 is TGTGCCAGCTCACCAGGGAAGGATGGCACAGATACGCAGTATTTT. Protein sequence: CASSPGKDGTDTQYF. V is TRBV18 and J is TRBJ2-3; D not certain. The CDR3 runs 15 residues. Germline V gives CDR1 KGHSH, CDR2 LQKENI. V dropped 2 bases and J dropped 1 base, with 10 bases sitting between them.

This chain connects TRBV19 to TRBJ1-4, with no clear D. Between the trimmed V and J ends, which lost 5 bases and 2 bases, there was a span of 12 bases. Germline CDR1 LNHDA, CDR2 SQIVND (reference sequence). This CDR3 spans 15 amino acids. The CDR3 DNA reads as TGTGCCAGTAGTCAATCCACGGTTACTAATGAAAAACTGTTTTTT. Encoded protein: CASSQSTVTNEKLFF.

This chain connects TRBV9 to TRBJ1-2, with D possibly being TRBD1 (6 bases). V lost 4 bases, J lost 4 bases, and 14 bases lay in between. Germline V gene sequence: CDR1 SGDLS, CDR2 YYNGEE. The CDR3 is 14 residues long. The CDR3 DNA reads TGTGCCAGCAGCCCATTGGACAGAGCCTATGGCTACACCTTC. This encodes CASSPLDRAYGYTF. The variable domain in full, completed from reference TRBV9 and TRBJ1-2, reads DSGVTQTPKHLITATGQRVTLRCSPRSGDLSVYWYQQSLDQGLQFLIQYYNGEERAKGNILERFSAQQFPDLHSELNLSSLELGDSALYFCASSPLDRAYGYTFGSGTRLTVV.

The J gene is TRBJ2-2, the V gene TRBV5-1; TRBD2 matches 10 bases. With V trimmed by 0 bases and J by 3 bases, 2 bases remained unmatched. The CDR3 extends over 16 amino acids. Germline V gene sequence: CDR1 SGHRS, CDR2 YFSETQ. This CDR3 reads CASSLGLAGHTGELFF. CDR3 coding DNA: TGCGCCAGCAGCTTGGGACTAGCGGGCCACACCGGGGAGCTGTTTTTT.

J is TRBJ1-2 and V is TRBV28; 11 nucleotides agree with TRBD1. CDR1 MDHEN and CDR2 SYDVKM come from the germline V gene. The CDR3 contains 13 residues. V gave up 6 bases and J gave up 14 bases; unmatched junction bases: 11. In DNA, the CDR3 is TGTGCCAGCAGCTCTACTCCGGGACAGGGGGTTACCTTC. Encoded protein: CASSSTPGQGVTF.